This entry concerns a single TCR beta chain. This specimen comes from a study of cytomegalovirus exposure and HLA in healthy donors. In germline, CDR1 is ENHRY, CDR2 SYGVKD. The CDR3 spans 16 residues. V lost 7 bases, J lost 2 bases, and 21 bases lay in between. Researchers ran the PCR with 60 Vbeta and 13 Jbeta primers. The repertoire was sequenced with immunoSEQ multiplex PCR; TCRdb's copy has only in-frame clones and lacks some. The table includes some 130,000 clones, approximately 80% detected once. Sequencing was done on a sample of PBMCs. The source of this sequence is a man in his forties in good health and CMV-seronegative. The chain couples TRBV10-3 to TRBJ2-7; a possible D gene is TRBD2 (5 bases). CDR3 bases: TGTGCCATCACTCCGGCGGTAGCGCCGGACCCCTACGAGCAGTACTTC. Its translation is CAITPAVAPDPYEQYF.